The 29 T cell receptor beta chains below all came from one sample that was sequenced in a study of cytotoxic CD8 clonotypes in ibrutinib-treated CLL. Generated by immunoSEQ multiplex PCR, the TCRdb table keeps only in-frame clones and is missing some. The table shows 120,000 to 150,000 clones, with approximately 80% occurring only once. The sequencing here drew on PBMCs, taken after 12 months of ibrutinib treatment. The receptors originated from a human donor with chronic lymphocytic leukemia.

This clone showed up just once. The CDR3, as DNA: TGTGCCAGTAGTCGGACTAGCGGGGTCGCAGATACGCAGTATTTT. Translated: CASSRTSGVADTQYF. The V and J genes are TRBV19 and TRBJ2-3; TRBD2 agrees at 12 bases. J gave up 4 bases and V 5 bases, and 4 bases lay outside the gene matches. Germline CDR1 reads LNHDA; CDR2 reads SQIVND (reference sequence). The CDR3 covers 15 residues. Using reference TRBV19 and TRBJ2-3 for the parts outside the CDR3, the full variable domain is DGGITQSPKYLFRKEGQNVTLSCEQNLNHDAMYWYRQDPGQGLRLIYYSQIVNDFQKGDIAEGYSVSREKKESFPLTVTSAQKNPTAFYLCASSRTSGVADTQYFGPGTRLTVL.

This sequence joins TRBV5-4 and TRBJ2-1, with D maybe TRBD1 (7 bases). V dropped 3 bases and J dropped 7 bases, with 17 bases sitting between them. CDR1 and CDR2 from the germline V gene are SGHNT and YYREEE (reference sequence). CDR3 length equals 15 residues. CDR3 DNA sequence: TGTGCCAGCAGCTGGGGGACTTCAGGGGGAAATGAGCAGTTCTTC. Translation: CASSWGTSGGNEQFF.

V and J are TRBV19 and TRBJ2-7, with D perhaps assigned TRBD1 or TRBD2 (5 bases each). Germline V CDR1 and CDR2: LNHDA, SQIVND (reference sequence). CDR3 length equals 13 residues. V was clipped by 3 bases and J by 2 bases, with 8 bases between them. This CDR3 reads CASSMLGAYEQYF. CDR3 nucleotide sequence: TGTGCCAGTAGTATGCTGGGGGCCTACGAGCAGTACTTC.

V and J are TRBV18 and TRBJ2-7; 10 nucleotides agree with TRBD1. This CDR3 is built from 13 residues. The germline gives CDR1 KGHSH, CDR2 LQKENI. Losses at the gene ends were 3 bases for V and 7 bases for J; bases not matched to a gene: 3. CDR3 residues: CASSPDRGGEQYF. For the CDR3, the DNA is TGTGCCAGCTCACCGGACAGGGGGGGGGAGCAGTACTTC.

This chain joins TRBV2 and TRBJ2-2; tentatively, D is TRBD2 (7 bases). V was clipped by 5 bases and J by 5 bases, with 15 bases between them. The germline V gene encodes CDR1 SNHLY and CDR2 FYNNEI. The CDR3 totals 15 residues. The CDR3 reads CASSFAGARTGELFF. The CDR3 nucleotides are TGTGCCAGCAGTTTTGCGGGGGCTAGGACCGGGGAGCTGTTTTTT.

This clone has a handful of counts. The V and J genes are TRBV15 and TRBJ1-2; possibly TRBD1 for D (6 bases). This CDR3 region has 15 residues. Looked up from germline, CDR1 is LNHNV and CDR2 is YYDKDF (reference sequence). Trimming shortened V by 3 bases and J by 6 bases, and 17 bases separated the two germline ends. The CDR3, as DNA: TGTGCCACCAGCAGTCGGGGAGGGGGGTCGGATGGCTACACCTTC. It codes for CATSSRGGGSDGYTF.

The J gene is TRBJ1-1, the V gene TRBV6-5, with 7 nucleotides matching TRBD1. There are 13 residues in the CDR3. The trim removed 5 bases at V and 5 bases at J, leaving 5 bases unmatched. CDR1 is MNHEY and CDR2 is SVGAGI in the germline V gene. The CDR3 sequence is CASSTQGITEAFF. CDR3 bases: TGTGCCAGCAGTACACAGGGGATAACTGAAGCTTTCTTT.

The chain recombines TRBV5-4 with TRBJ1-6; 7 bases line up with TRBD1. The CDR3 loop spans 17 amino acids. The germline gives CDR1 SGHNT, CDR2 YYREEE (reference sequence). The trim removed 4 bases at V and 1 base at J, leaving 8 bases unmatched. The CDR3 DNA reads as TGTGCCAGCAGCCTAGGACAGGCCGTGTCCTATAATTCACCCCTCCACTTT. Translating gives CASSLGQAVSYNSPLHF.

DNA of the CDR3: TGTGCCAGCAGTTTGTGGCCCCCGGGGGATTCTAGGGAGACCCAGTACTTC. It encodes CASSLWPPGDSRETQYF. V and J are TRBV27 and TRBJ2-5; D possibly corresponds to TRBD2 (6 bases). This CDR3 comprises 17 residues. Trimming removed 3 bases at V and 5 bases at J, with 22 bases between. Germline CDR1 and CDR2: MNHEY and SMNVEV (reference sequence).

The V gene is TRBV5-1, the J gene TRBJ2-2, with D hard to call. Germline V gives CDR1 SGHRS, CDR2 YFSETQ. Trimming stripped 0 bases from V and 3 bases from J, with 12 bases between. The CDR3 sequence is 16 residues long. CDR3 loop: CASSLAGPTDTGELFF. CDR3 sequence (DNA): TGCGCCAGCAGCTTGGCCGGTCCAACGGACACCGGGGAGCTGTTTTTT.

The chain employs TRBV29-1 and TRBJ2-7; 8 positions match TRBD2. The CDR3 length is 13 residues. V gave up 4 bases and J gave up 7 bases; unmatched junction bases: 9. Germline V CDR1 and CDR2: SQVTM, ANQGSEA. For the CDR3, the DNA is TGCAGCGTTGCTGCACCCACGGGGGGGGAGCAGTACTTC. Its translation: CSVAAPTGGEQYF.

The J gene is TRBJ2-3, the V gene TRBV4-2; TRBD1 agrees at 11 bases. In germline, CDR1 is LGHNA, CDR2 YNFKEQ. V shed 4 bases, J shed 4 bases, and the junction held 1 base outside the gene matches. This CDR3 spans 14 amino acids. The CDR3 protein is CASSLGQGADTQYF. CDR3 DNA: TGTGCCAGCAGCCTGGGACAGGGGGCAGATACGCAGTATTTT.

This chain joins TRBV7-9 and TRBJ2-1; D call uncertain. CDR3 length: 11 amino acids. The V gene lost 4 bases and the J gene lost 10 bases, with 8 bases spanning the gap. Germline V CDR1 and CDR2: SEHNR, FQNEAQ (reference sequence). CDR3 protein: CASSYYGEQFF. The CDR3 DNA follows: TGTGCCAGCAGCTATTACGGGGAGCAGTTCTTC.

This clone appeared a few times. V is TRBV5-1 and J is TRBJ1-1; D ambiguous. Germline CDR1 and CDR2: SGHRS and YFSETQ. V gave up 2 bases and J gave up 4 bases, with 12 bases separating them. The CDR3 covers 14 residues. The CDR3: CASSFGSRGTEAFF. In nucleotides, the CDR3 is TGCGCCAGCAGCTTTGGCAGCCGGGGCACTGAAGCTTTCTTT. The whole variable domain, remainder taken from reference TRBV5-1 and TRBJ1-1, is KAGVTQTPRYLIKTRGQQVTLSCSPISGHRSVSWYQQTPGQGLQFLFEYFSETQRNKGNFPGRFSGRQFSNSRSEMNVSTLELGDSALYLCASSFGSRGTEAFFGQGTRLTVV.

V and J are TRBV29-1 and TRBJ2-1; D not certain. The germline V and J ends were trimmed by 7 bases and 2 bases, with 12 bases remaining between them. Per the germline V gene, CDR1 is SQVTM and CDR2 is ANQGSEA. This CDR3 is built from 13 residues. The CDR3 protein is CSGKSDAYNEQFF. In DNA form, the CDR3 reads TGCAGCGGCAAGAGCGACGCCTACAATGAGCAGTTCTTC.

The CDR3 reads CASSLTGLGNTIYF. The CDR3 DNA is TGTGCCAGCAGCCTAACAGGGTTGGGAAACACCATATATTTT. V is TRBV7-9 and J is TRBJ1-3, with a weak D call TRBD1 (6 bases). V lost 5 bases, J lost 4 bases, and 12 bases lay in between. In germline, CDR1 is SEHNR, CDR2 FQNEAQ (reference sequence). The CDR3 has 14 residues. The variable domain in full, completed from reference TRBV7-9 and TRBJ1-3, reads DTGVSQNPRHKITKRGQNVTFRCDPISEHNRLYWYRQTLGQGPEFLTYFQNEAQLEKSRLLSDRFSAERPKGSFSTLEIQRTEQGDSAMYLCASSLTGLGNTIYFGEGSWLTVV.

This chain links TRBV5-1 with TRBJ2-7, with D unresolved. V lost 4 bases to trimming and J lost 5 bases, with 13 bases between them. The CDR3 is made up of 13 amino acids. Germline loops: CDR1 SGHRS, CDR2 YFSETQ. The CDR3 protein is CASSRTGGHEQYF. CDR3 nucleotides: TGCGCCAGCAGCCGGACCGGTGGGCACGAGCAGTACTTC.

The J gene is TRBJ2-3, the V gene TRBV6-4, with TRBD1 as a possible D gene (7 bases). Per the germline V gene, CDR1 is MRHNA and CDR2 is SNTAGT. Trimming took 10 bases from V and 2 from J, leaving 16 bases between them. The CDR3 spans 14 residues. CDR3 in amino acids: CATSEGQYTDTQYF. The CDR3 DNA is TGTGCCACCTCGGAGGGACAGTACACAGATACGCAGTATTTT.

The rearrangement links TRBV7-2 to TRBJ2-2; no definite D call. Germline CDR1 SGHTA, CDR2 FQGNSA. V was clipped by 2 bases and J by 6 bases, with 10 bases between them. The length of the CDR3 is 14 residues. The CDR3 coding sequence is TGTGCCAGCAGCTTAAGGGTCGGACCCGGGGAGCTGTTTTTT. Its translation is CASSLRVGPGELFF.

This clone was observed a handful of times. V gene TRBV18 combines with J gene TRBJ2-5; weak D call: TRBD2 (5 bases). The V gene lost 2 bases and the J gene lost 2 bases, with 9 bases spanning the gap. The CDR3 sequence is 14 residues long. Germline loops: CDR1 KGHSH, CDR2 LQKENI. The CDR3 protein is CASSPSRTQETQYF. CDR3 nucleotides: TGTGCCAGCTCACCAAGCCGGACTCAAGAGACCCAGTACTTC.

This clone was counted at least ten times. The chain is built from TRBV27 and TRBJ1-2; a weak D match, TRBD1 (5 bases). The CDR3 spans 13 residues. V was trimmed by 4 bases and J by 4 bases, leaving 10 bases between them. Germline V gives CDR1 MNHEY, CDR2 SMNVEV (reference sequence). This CDR3 reads CASSSSRVYGYTF. Written as DNA, the CDR3 is TGTGCCAGCAGTTCGAGCAGGGTCTATGGCTACACCTTC.

The CDR3 here is CASTSGELFF. The CDR3 coding sequence is TGTGCCAGCACGTCCGGGGAGCTGTTTTTT. This chain uses TRBV7-9 with TRBJ2-2; D gene uncertain. V lost 7 bases, J lost 6 bases, and 3 bases lay in between. Germline loops: CDR1 SEHNR, CDR2 FQNEAQ (reference sequence). The CDR3 sequence is 10 residues long.

The V gene is TRBV28, the J gene TRBJ2-2, with D perhaps TRBD2 (6 bases). V was pared by 8 bases and J by 4 bases, with 11 bases between. The CDR3 runs to 13 residues. Germline values: CDR1 MDHEN, CDR2 SYDVKM. The CDR3 is CASSSGGTGELFF. The CDR3 region has the DNA TGTGCCAGCTCTTCCGGGGGCACCGGGGAGCTGTTTTTT. Drawing the rest from reference TRBV28 and TRBJ2-2, the complete variable domain is DVKVTQSSRYLVKRTGEKVFLECVQDMDHENMFWYRQDPGLGLRLIYFSYDVKMKEKGDIPEGYSVSREKKERFSLILESASTNQTSMYLCASSSGGTGELFFGEGSRLTVL.

The rearrangement uses TRBV28 and TRBJ2-1; D is perhaps TRBD1 or TRBD2 (6 bases each). The CDR3 runs to 16 residues. V dropped 2 bases and J dropped 4 bases, with 15 bases sitting between them. The germline gives CDR1 MDHEN, CDR2 SYDVKM. In nucleotides, the CDR3 is TGTGCCAGCAGTTTACTGACAGGTAGCGGTTACAATGAGCAGTTCTTC. Its translation is CASSLLTGSGYNEQFF.

The V call is TRBV5-3, the J call TRBJ1-2; D is possibly TRBD1 (6 bases). TRBV5-3 carries the ORF label, with uncertain function. The CDR3 is 16 residues long. V was clipped by 2 bases and J by 4 bases, with 18 bases between them. DNA of the CDR3: TGTGCCAGAAGCTTTGAATCCAGGGGTTTACGCTATGGCTACACCTTC. Translating it yields CARSFESRGLRYGYTF.

The chain carries TRBV28 and TRBJ1-1; TRBD1 is a possible D gene (6 bases). CDR3 length: 13 residues. Trimming took 6 bases from V and 4 from J, leaving 12 bases between them. Germline V CDR1 and CDR2: MDHEN, SYDVKM. This CDR3 reads CASRTQGFTEAFF. Here the CDR3 DNA reads TGTGCCAGCAGAACACAGGGTTTCACTGAAGCTTTCTTT.

V and J are TRBV5-5 and TRBJ2-1; no firm D call. V dropped 7 bases and J dropped 8 bases, with 16 bases sitting between them. Germline CDR1 SGHKS, CDR2 YYEKEE (reference sequence). The CDR3 loop spans 13 amino acids. DNA for the CDR3: TGTGCCAGCGGGCCTTGGTCGTCGGATGAGCAGTTCTTC. Protein: CASGPWSSDEQFF.

This clone showed up just once. V and J are TRBV20-1 and TRBJ2-1, with unresolved D. CDR1 and CDR2 from the germline V gene are DFQATT and SNEGSKA (reference sequence). There are 11 residues in the CDR3. Trimming shortened V by 6 bases and J by 5 bases, and 8 bases separated the two germline ends. The CDR3 sequence: CSAWKNNEQFF. CDR3 DNA sequence: TGCAGTGCCTGGAAGAACAATGAGCAGTTCTTC.

The chain combines TRBV6-1 with TRBJ1-2; D is ambiguous. V was clipped by 2 bases and J by 5 bases, with 15 bases between them. Germline V CDR1 and CDR2: MNHNS, SASEGT. The CDR3 runs 15 residues. This CDR3 is CASSEKVWGRYGYTF. The CDR3 DNA reads TGTGCCAGCAGTGAAAAAGTTTGGGGTCGATATGGCTACACCTTC.